The entry below gives a single TCR beta chain sequence along with its context. What it recognizes is unknown. One end of the junction is discordant with germline, which a read error may explain. Libraries from naive CD8 cells were generated from approximately 20,000 to 980,000 sorted cells (with 10%, 30% or 50% RNA). Sorting captured naive CD8 T cells as CD8+CD4-CCR7+CD45RA+. CDR1 DFQATT and CDR2 SNEGSKA come from the germline V gene (reference sequence). This CDR3 is built from 15 residues. This specimen belongs to a study of molecular identifiers for immune sequencing clone quantification. Making the bulk TCR libraries relied on previously described methods and listed TCR primers. TCRdb reanalysed the PCR reads using MiXCR and keeps one entry per CDR3 protein. This table has 460,000 or so distinct CDR3 sequences, roughly 25% appearing once. Study-wide findings and caveats: Spiked Jurkat TCR RNA equivalent to one cell was reportedly detectable in approximately 1 million naive cells.

The sequence derives from a human donor in good health. Some libraries in this study had Jurkat cell RNA spiked in. The specimen was naive CD8+ T cells from blood, with Jurkat cell RNA spiked in. Subset reported: FACS-sorted CD8+CD4-CCR7+CD45RA+ naive T cells. This rearrangement joins TRBV20-1 to TRBJ2-3, with D possibly being TRBD1 (6 bases). CDR3 sequence (DNA): TGCAGTGCTAGAGGGACAGCCTCTAGCACAGATTCGCAGTATTTT. Amino acid sequence: CSARGTASSTDSQYF.